Below are 30 T cell receptor beta chains sequenced from a single sample in a study of blood T cell repertoires in COVID-19. Method: immunoSEQ multiplex PCR; TCRdb's copy keeps in-frame clones and lacks some. The sample holds 60,000 or so clones, 78% seen once. The sample consisted of peripheral blood. Every receptor here comes from a human donor in a cohort sampled during active COVID-19.

The chain couples TRBV3-1 (or the pseudogene TRBV3-2) to TRBJ1-1, with a weak D call TRBD1 (5 bases). V dropped 4 bases and J dropped 5 bases, with 23 bases sitting between them. The CDR3 is 17 residues long. Per the germline V gene, CDR1 is LGHDT and CDR2 is YNNKEL (reference sequence). CDR3 nucleotide sequence: TGTGCCAGCAGCCCACGGGGTGGGGAGATGGGGGGAACTGAAGCTTTCTTT. This translates into CASSPRGGEMGGTEAFF.

The rearrangement uses TRBV6-2 or TRBV6-3 and TRBJ1-2; TRBD1 aligns across 8 bases. The V gene's germline CDR1 is MNHEY and CDR2 SVGEGT. This CDR3 has 14 amino acids. V trimming: 4 bases; J trimming: 5 bases; junction bases outside the gene matches: 6. The CDR3 bases are TGTGCCAGCAGTTTCATGGACAGGGTGTATGGCTACACCTTC. Encoded protein: CASSFMDRVYGYTF.

The chain links TRBV12-3 or TRBV12-4 to TRBJ1-3; D is perhaps TRBD1 (5 bases). V gave up 10 bases and J gave up 2 bases, with 12 bases separating them. This CDR3 contains 13 residues. CDR3 coding DNA: TGTGCCACGGACACCGCCGCTGGAAACACCATATATTTT. Its translation is CATDTAAGNTIYF.

The J gene is TRBJ1-5, the V gene TRBV27; 9 bases are shared with TRBD1. CDR1 is MNHEY and CDR2 is SMNVEV in the germline V gene (reference sequence). This CDR3 is built from 15 residues. V was clipped by 5 bases and J by 6 bases; unmatched bases: 8. CDR3 sequence reads: CASSPLQGAGQPQHF. CDR3 in DNA: TGTGCCAGCAGTCCCCTACAGGGGGCAGGTCAGCCCCAGCATTTT.

The chain couples TRBV9 to TRBJ1-3; D is possibly TRBD1 (6 bases). This CDR3 comprises 15 residues. Germline V gene data show CDR1 as SGDLS and CDR2 as YYNGEE. V lost 3 bases, J lost 0 bases, and 10 bases lay in between. This CDR3 is CASSATGSSGNTIYF. The CDR3 DNA reads as TGTGCCAGCAGCGCCACAGGGTCCTCTGGAAACACCATATATTTT. The whole variable domain, filled in from reference TRBV9 and TRBJ1-3, reads DSGVTQTPKHLITATGQRVTLRCSPRSGDLSVYWYQQSLDQGLQFLIQYYNGEERAKGNILERFSAQQFPDLHSELNLSSLELGDSALYFCASSATGSSGNTIYFGEGSWLTVV.

The chain uses TRBV28 and TRBJ1-2, with 9 bases aligning to TRBD1. V lost 11 bases to trimming and J lost 8 bases; unmatched junction nucleotides: 15. This CDR3 region has 14 residues. Germline lookup yields CDR1 MDHEN and CDR2 SYDVKM. CDR3 residues: CALRTGASTMGYTF. In DNA form, the CDR3 reads TGTGCCCTTCGGACAGGGGCATCAACTATGGGCTACACCTTC.

This clone was recorded a few times. Other DNA variants within this sample encode the same CDR3. This rearrangement joins TRBV7-2 to TRBJ2-1, with 10 bases fitting TRBD2. Germline V gives CDR1 SGHTA, CDR2 FQGNSA. This CDR3 is built from 15 residues. J lost 4 bases, V lost 4 bases, and 4 bases had no gene match. CDR3 protein: CASSSTSGQYNEQFF. CDR3 nucleotides: TGTGCCAGCAGCTCGACTAGCGGGCAATACAATGAGCAGTTCTTC.

The chain couples TRBV4-2 to TRBJ1-1; TRBD1 matches at 11 bases. Germline lookup yields CDR1 LGHNA and CDR2 YNFKEQ. V lost 6 bases to trimming and J lost 5 bases; unmatched junction nucleotides: 11. This CDR3 spans 16 amino acids. CDR3 amino acids: CASRDYPDRGQTEAFF. The CDR3 DNA follows: TGTGCCAGCAGAGACTACCCGGACAGGGGGCAAACTGAAGCTTTCTTT.

V and J are TRBV9 and TRBJ1-3, with no clear D. Trimming shortened V by 3 bases and J by 0 bases, and 10 bases separated the two germline ends. Germline values: CDR1 SGDLS, CDR2 YYNGEE. The CDR3 contains 15 residues. Here the CDR3 DNA reads TGTGCCAGCAGCGGGAGCCAGAACTCTGGAAACACCATATATTTT. Its translation: CASSGSQNSGNTIYF.

The chain uses TRBV5-1 and TRBJ2-2; 9 positions agree with TRBD2. Trimming at V came to 4 bases and at J to 5 bases, leaving 6 bases not matched to a gene. In germline, CDR1 is SGHRS, CDR2 YFSETQ. The CDR3 has 15 residues. This CDR3 is CASSLSGRLTGELFF. CDR3 in DNA: TGCGCCAGCAGCCTTAGCGGGAGACTGACCGGGGAGCTGTTTTTT.

The genes are TRBV20-1 and TRBJ1-6, with D uncertain. V lost 5 bases and J lost 6, with 5 bases in between. CDR3 length: 11 residues. Germline assignment: CDR1 DFQATT and CDR2 SNEGSKA (reference sequence). The CDR3 loop is CSAQSNSPLHF. CDR3 coding DNA: TGCAGTGCTCAGTCTAATTCACCCCTCCACTTT.

This clone was seen more than once but under ten times. The rearrangement uses TRBV2 and TRBJ1-5; TRBD1 is a possible D gene (5 bases). V shed 7 bases and J shed 4 bases, with 11 bases lying between them. Germline-derived CDR1 and CDR2 are SNHLY and FYNNEI. The CDR3 spans 13 residues. CDR3 protein: CASTGGGNQPQHF. CDR3 DNA: TGTGCCAGCACTGGGGGGGGTAATCAGCCCCAGCATTTT.

This CDR3 reads CASSPKGGPGGEQFF. CDR3 coding DNA: TGCGCCAGCAGCCCGAAGGGGGGCCCAGGGGGTGAGCAGTTCTTC. This rearrangement joins TRBV5-1 to TRBJ2-1, with D possibly being TRBD1 (7 bases). Germline V gene sequence: CDR1 SGHRS, CDR2 YFSETQ. V lost 4 bases and J lost 9, with 20 bases in between. There are 15 residues in the CDR3.

V and J are TRBV2 and TRBJ2-1; TRBD2 matches at 9 bases. CDR3 length equals 16 residues. The germline CDR1 and CDR2 sequences are SNHLY and FYNNEI. V was clipped by 10 bases and J by 5 bases; unmatched bases: 15. The CDR3, as DNA: TGTGCCACTGCGGATTTCACTAGCGGGTATGACAATGAGCAGTTCTTC. Its translation: CATADFTSGYDNEQFF.

The chain links TRBV7-2 to TRBJ1-1; D gene uncertain. With 2 bases removed from V and 0 bases from J, the gap between germline ends came to 10 bases. The CDR3 loop spans 15 amino acids. Germline V gene data show CDR1 as SGHTA and CDR2 as FQGNSA. CDR3 protein: CASSLKRVVNTEAFF. CDR3 nucleotides: TGTGCCAGCAGCTTAAAGAGGGTGGTGAACACTGAAGCTTTCTTT.

The chain combines TRBV27 with TRBJ2-3, with 11 bases fitting TRBD1. The CDR3 has 14 residues. V gave up 2 bases and J gave up 6 bases; unmatched junction bases: 1. Germline V gene lookup returns CDR1 MNHEY and CDR2 SMNVEV (reference sequence). The CDR3 DNA sequence: TGTGCCAGCAGTTTACGGACAGGGGGCGATACGCAGTATTTT. It encodes CASSLRTGGDTQYF.

The chain recombines TRBV7-2 with TRBJ2-3, with 7 bases lining up with TRBD2. Germline V gene lookup returns CDR1 SGHTA and CDR2 FQGNSA. V trimming: 5 bases; J trimming: 8 bases; junction bases outside the gene matches: 10. This CDR3 contains 14 residues. Here the CDR3 DNA reads TGTGCCAGCAGCCGCGTGGCGGGAGAGGGTACGCAGTATTTT. It specifies CASSRVAGEGTQYF.

J is TRBJ1-2 and V is TRBV6-2 or TRBV6-3; 10 bases map to TRBD1. Looked up from germline, CDR1 is MNHEY and CDR2 is SVGEGT. The CDR3 spans 15 residues. The junction had 11 bases not matched to a gene; V was cut back by 5 bases and J by 8 bases. Written as DNA, the CDR3 is TGTGCCAGCAGTCGGTTCCGGGACAGGGGACGGGGCTACACCTTC. It codes for CASSRFRDRGRGYTF.

The rearrangement links TRBV10-3 to TRBJ2-7; TRBD1 matches at 7 bases. V gave up 0 bases and J gave up 3 bases; unmatched junction bases: 5. The CDR3 sequence is 15 residues long. Germline lookup yields CDR1 ENHRY and CDR2 SYGVKD. The DNA of the CDR3 is TGTGCCATCAGTGAGTCACGGGACAGCAACTACGAGCAGTACTTC. Translating it yields CAISESRDSNYEQYF.

V is TRBV5-6 and J is TRBJ1-1; D is possibly TRBD1 (5 bases). Germline CDR1 is SGHDT and CDR2 is YYEEEE. The CDR3 contains 14 residues. Deletions cut 0 bases from V and 0 bases from J, with 6 bases between. The CDR3 coding sequence is TGTGCCAGCAGCTTGGGACAGATGAACACTGAAGCTTTCTTT. This gives the protein CASSLGQMNTEAFF.

The chain is built from TRBV19 and TRBJ2-3; 10 nucleotides agree with TRBD2. CDR1 is LNHDA and CDR2 is SQIVND in the germline V gene (reference sequence). The V gene end was trimmed by 5 bases and the J gene end by 0 bases; junction bases not matched to a gene: 5. The CDR3 has 16 amino acids. CDR3 sequence reads: CASSAHSGGSTDTQYF. CDR3 coding DNA: TGTGCCAGTAGTGCACATAGCGGGGGGAGCACAGATACGCAGTATTTT.

V gene TRBV5-4 combines with J gene TRBJ2-3; no clear D gene. Germline CDR1 reads SGHNT; CDR2 reads YYREEE (reference sequence). The CDR3 consists of 14 residues. Deletions cut 0 bases from V and 0 bases from J, with 5 bases between. CDR3 amino acids: CASSLASSTDTQYF. DNA of the CDR3: TGTGCCAGCAGCTTGGCCTCTAGCACAGATACGCAGTATTTT.

The chain recombines TRBV19 with TRBJ2-5, with 10 bases identical to TRBD2. The CDR3 has 15 residues. The germline V gene encodes CDR1 LNHDA and CDR2 SQIVND (reference sequence). V lost 3 bases and J lost 5; bases outside the gene matches: 6. The CDR3 DNA follows: TGTGCCAGTAGTATCGGAGCGGGAGGGCGGGAGACCCAGTACTTC. This encodes CASSIGAGGRETQYF.

The table lists this clone with a count of one. The chain is built from TRBV10-2 and TRBJ2-2, with D possibly TRBD1 on 6 matching bases. The CDR3 contains 16 residues. V dropped 10 bases and J dropped 7 bases, with 25 bases sitting between them. The germline V gene encodes CDR1 WSHSY and CDR2 SAAADI. The CDR3 loop is CATRTWGLRAIGELFF. The CDR3 DNA reads TGCGCCACCAGAACGTGGGGGCTCCGGGCCATCGGGGAGCTGTTTTTT.

V usage is TRBV6-1 and J usage is TRBJ1-5, with D hard to call. CDR3 length: 16 amino acids. Trimming cost V 1 base and J 0 bases, with 10 bases left between them. Germline V gene sequence: CDR1 MNHNS, CDR2 SASEGT. The CDR3 is CASSEVTGFSNQPQHF. The CDR3 nucleotides read TGTGCCAGCAGTGAAGTAACGGGTTTTAGCAATCAGCCCCAGCATTTT.

This rearrangement joins TRBV3-1 (or the pseudogene TRBV3-2) to TRBJ1-4; D is uncertain. Germline V lookup: CDR1 LGHDT, CDR2 YNNKEL (reference sequence). The CDR3 sequence is 13 residues long. Trimming removed 2 bases at V and 7 bases at J, with 8 bases between. The DNA of the CDR3 is TGTGCCAGCAGCCAATTCCTGTCTGAAAAACTGTTTTTT. This gives the protein CASSQFLSEKLFF.

This clone was detected only a few times. V is TRBV18 and J is TRBJ1-3, with 7 positions matching TRBD1. V was pared by 5 bases and J by 1 base, with 11 bases of the junction left unmatched. This CDR3 has 17 amino acids. Germline V gives CDR1 KGHSH, CDR2 LQKENI. CDR3 coding DNA: TGTGCCAGCTCATCTATGCCAGGGACAGAGTCTGGAAACACCATATATTTT. Translation: CASSSMPGTESGNTIYF.

The gene calls are TRBV19 and TRBJ1-5, with 10 bases identical to TRBD1. Germline V gene lookup returns CDR1 LNHDA and CDR2 SQIVND (reference sequence). The CDR3 spans 13 residues. Unmatched junction bases numbered 5, after V lost 8 bases and J lost 7 bases. CDR3 in DNA: TGTGCCAGTTGGGACAGGGGAGGCCAGCCCCAGCATTTT. The encoded protein is CASWDRGGQPQHF. The full variable domain, with the rest looked up from reference TRBV19 and TRBJ1-5, is DGGITQSPKYLFRKEGQNVTLSCEQNLNHDAMYWYRQDPGQGLRLIYYSQIVNDFQKGDIAEGYSVSREKKESFPLTVTSAQKNPTAFYLCASWDRGGQPQHFGDGTRLSIL.

The chain employs TRBV11-3 and TRBJ1-1, with D unresolved. This CDR3 comprises 15 residues. V dropped 5 bases and J dropped 5 bases, with 18 bases sitting between them. Germline lookup yields CDR1 SGHNT and CDR2 YENEEA. The CDR3 loop is CASSPEVGFGTEAFF. CDR3 nucleotide sequence: TGTGCCAGCAGCCCAGAGGTCGGGTTTGGAACTGAAGCTTTCTTT.

This clone was counted a single time. The rearrangement joins TRBV3-1 (or the pseudogene TRBV3-2) to TRBJ1-1; TRBD1 is a possible D gene (6 bases). This CDR3 has 14 amino acids. Germline V lookup: CDR1 LGHDT, CDR2 YNNKEL (reference sequence). V was trimmed by 7 bases and J by 1 base, leaving 13 bases between them. The CDR3 loop reads CASTPGHSNTEAFF. The CDR3 DNA follows: TGTGCCAGCACCCCGGGACACTCGAACACTGAAGCTTTCTTT.